This TCR beta chain was captured in a study of blood T cell repertoires in COVID-19. The wider study: Acute and convalescent COVID-19 samples came from the United States, Italy and Spain. T cells, B-cell-depleted T cells, or PBMCs supplied cDNA or gDNA.

Germline V gives CDR1 SGHTA, CDR2 FQGNSA. The V end was cut by 0 bases, the J end by 4 bases, with 10 bases between. This CDR3 region has 15 residues. Remarks on this clone: This specimen includes other DNA sequences encoding the same CDR3.

Per the original methods: Amplification from reference gene primers served as the basis for estimated nucleated cell counts. Sequencing used immunoSEQ multiplex PCR; TCRdb keeps in-frame clones, though not all of them. Clone size and V and J calls were adopted from that table, with D and trimming inferred from the DNA. The sample carries 110,000 to 150,000 clones, around four fifths recorded once. Sequenced input: peripheral blood. The rearrangement uses TRBV7-2 and TRBJ2-1; TRBD2 might be the D (6 bases). The receptor's source is a woman of 80 years or more with acute or convalescent COVID-19. The CDR3 DNA sequence: TGTGCCAGCAGCTTAGCGGGGGGAACATACAATGAGCAGTTCTTC. The encoded protein is CASSLAGGTYNEQFF.